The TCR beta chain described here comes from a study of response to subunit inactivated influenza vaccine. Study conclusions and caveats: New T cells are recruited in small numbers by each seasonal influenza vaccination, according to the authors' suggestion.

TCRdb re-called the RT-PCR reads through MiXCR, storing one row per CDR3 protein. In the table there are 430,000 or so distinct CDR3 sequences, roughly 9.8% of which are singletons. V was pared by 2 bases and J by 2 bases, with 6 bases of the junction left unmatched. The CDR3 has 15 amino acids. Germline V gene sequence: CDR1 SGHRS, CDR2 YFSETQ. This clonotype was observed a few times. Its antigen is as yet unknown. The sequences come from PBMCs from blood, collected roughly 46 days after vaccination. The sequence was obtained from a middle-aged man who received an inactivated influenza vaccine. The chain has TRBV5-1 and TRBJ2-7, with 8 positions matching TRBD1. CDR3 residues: CASSLQGQGAYEQYF. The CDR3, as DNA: TGCGCCAGCAGCTTACAAGGACAGGGAGCCTACGAGCAGTACTTC.